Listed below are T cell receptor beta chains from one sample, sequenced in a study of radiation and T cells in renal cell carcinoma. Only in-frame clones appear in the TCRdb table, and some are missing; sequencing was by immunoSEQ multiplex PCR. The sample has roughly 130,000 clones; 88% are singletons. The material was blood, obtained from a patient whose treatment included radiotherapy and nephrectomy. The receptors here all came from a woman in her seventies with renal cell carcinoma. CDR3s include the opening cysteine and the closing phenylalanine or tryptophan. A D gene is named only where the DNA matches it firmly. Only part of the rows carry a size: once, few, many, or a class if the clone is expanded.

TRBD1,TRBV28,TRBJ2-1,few,TGTGCCAGCCAGGACAGGGGATCCTACAATGAGCAGTTCTTC,CASQDRGSYNEQFF
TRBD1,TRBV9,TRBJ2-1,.,TGTGCCAGCAGCTTTCGACAGGGGAAGTCAGGGGAGCAGTTCTTC,CASSFRQGKSGEQFF
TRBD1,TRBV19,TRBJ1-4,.,TGTGCCAGTAGTTTCGGACAGGCGAATGAAAAACTGTTTTTT,CASSFGQANEKLFF
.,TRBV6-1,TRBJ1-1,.,TGTGCCAGCATTCCGGACAGGAACACTGAAGCTTTCTTT,CASIPDRNTEAFF
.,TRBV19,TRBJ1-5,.,TGTGCCAGTAGTTCGCTCACGGGTAGCAATCAGCCCCAGCATTTT,CASSSLTGSNQPQHF
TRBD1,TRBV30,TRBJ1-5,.,TGTGCCTGGACGTTGGACAGGGATCAGCCCCAGCATTTT,CAWTLDRDQPQHF
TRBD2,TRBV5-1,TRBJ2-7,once,TGCGCCAGCAGCTTCGTTAGCGGGGGGGGACCCGCCTACGAGCAGTACTTC,CASSFVSGGGPAYEQYF
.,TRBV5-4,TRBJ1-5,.,TGTGCCAGCAGCTTGGCCGGGGGGGGGAATCAGCCCCAGCATTTT,CASSLAGGGNQPQHF
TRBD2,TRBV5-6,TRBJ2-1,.,TGTGCCAGCAGCTTAGAACGACTAGCGGGCTCCCAATACAATGAGCAGTTCTTC,CASSLERLAGSQYNEQFF
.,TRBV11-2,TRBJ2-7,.,TGTGCCAGCAGCTTAGGTCATCAGACAGCAGCTCGGACCTACGAGCAGTACTTC,CASSLGHQTAARTYEQYF
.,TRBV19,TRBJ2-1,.,TGTGCCAGTAGTATCCGGGAGTACAATGAGCAGTTCTTC,CASSIREYNEQFF
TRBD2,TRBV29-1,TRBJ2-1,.,TGCAGCTCAAGGACTAGCCTCAATGAGCAGTTCTTC,CSSRTSLNEQFF
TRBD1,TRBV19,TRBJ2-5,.,TGTGCCAGTAGTATAGTTCCGGGGACAGGACAAGAGACCCAGTACTTC,CASSIVPGTGQETQYF
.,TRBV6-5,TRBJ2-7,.,TGTGCCAGCAGCCAAACAGGACAGAGGACCTACGAGCAGTACTTC,CASSQTGQRTYEQYF
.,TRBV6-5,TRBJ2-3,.,TGTGCCAGCAGTAATCTAGATACGCAGTATTTT,CASSNLDTQYF
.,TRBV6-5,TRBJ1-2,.,TGTGCCAGCAGTTACTCGGCAGGGCTAACCTATGGCTACACCTTC,CASSYSAGLTYGYTF
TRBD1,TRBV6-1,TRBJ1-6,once,TGTGCCAGCACCACGGGACAGTATAATTCACCCCTCCACTTT,CASTTGQYNSPLHF
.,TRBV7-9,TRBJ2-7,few,TGTGCCAGCAGCTTATCCGGGGGCTACGAGCAGTACTTC,CASSLSGGYEQYF
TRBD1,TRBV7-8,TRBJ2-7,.,TGTGCCAGCAGCTTACGAGGTCAGGGGGACTACGAGCAGTACTTC,CASSLRGQGDYEQYF
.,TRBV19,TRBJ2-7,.,TGTGCCAGTAGGTCCCGCGGGACAATCAACTACGAGCAGTACTTC,CASRSRGTINYEQYF
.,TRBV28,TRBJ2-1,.,TGTGCCAGCAGCTCGCACTATGAGCAGTTCTTC,CASSSHYEQFF
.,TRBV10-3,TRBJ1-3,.,TGTGCCATCACCCCGGGACCGGCCTCTGGAAACACCATATATTTT,CAITPGPASGNTIYF
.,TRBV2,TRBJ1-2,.,TGTGCCAGCAGTGGTCAGGGTGGTCTGACTGGCTACACCTTC,CASSGQGGLTGYTF
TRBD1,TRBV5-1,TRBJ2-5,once,TGCGCCAGCAGCCCGGGGACAGCTGGAGAGACCCAGTACTTC,CASSPGTAGETQYF
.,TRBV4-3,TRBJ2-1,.,TGCGCCAGCAGCCAGGACAGAACATCCTACAATGAGCAGTTCTTC,CASSQDRTSYNEQFF
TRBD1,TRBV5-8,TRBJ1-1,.,TGTGCCAGCAGCTTATTTGGCAGGGGGGGAACTGAAGCTTTCTTT,CASSLFGRGGTEAFF
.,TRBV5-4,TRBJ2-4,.,TGTGCCAGCAGCTCCTGGACGGACCGCTCGGCAAACATTCAGTACTTC,CASSSWTDRSANIQYF
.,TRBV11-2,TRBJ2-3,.,TGTGCCAGCAGCAGACCAGGGCGCACAGATACGCAGTATTTT,CASSRPGRTDTQYF
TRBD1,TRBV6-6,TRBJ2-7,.,TGTGCCAGCAGTTACTCTCCACGGGGACAGGGCCTATGGCAGTACTTC,CASSYSPRGQGLWQYF
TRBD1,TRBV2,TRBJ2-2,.,TGTGCCAGCACAGGGGGAAGGACCGGGGAGCTGTTTTTT,CASTGGRTGELFF
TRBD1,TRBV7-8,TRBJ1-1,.,TGTGCCAGCAGCTGGAGACAGGGGAGGAGGACTGAAGCTTTCTTT,CASSWRQGRRTEAFF
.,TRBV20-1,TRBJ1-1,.,TGCAGTGCTAGAGGGGTAACTGAAGCTTTCTTT,CSARGVTEAFF
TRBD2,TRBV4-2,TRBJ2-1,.,TGTGCCAGCAGCCCGACTAGCGGGGGCCCCCTAGATGAGCAGTTCTTC,CASSPTSGGPLDEQFF
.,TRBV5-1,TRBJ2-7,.,TGCGCCAGCAGCCTCACGACAGGAACATCCTACGAGCAGTACTTC,CASSLTTGTSYEQYF
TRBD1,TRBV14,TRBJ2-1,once,TGTGCCAGCAGCCGGACAGGGGGCTTTTTGGATGAGCAGTTCTTC,CASSRTGGFLDEQFF
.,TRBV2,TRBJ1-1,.,TGTGCCAGCAGTGAGGGTTTGGGGGCGGTTGAAGCTTTCTTT,CASSEGLGAVEAFF
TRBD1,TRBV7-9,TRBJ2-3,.,TGTGCCAGCAGCACGGGACAGGGTGAGCCAGATGCGCAGTATTTT,CASSTGQGEPDAQYF